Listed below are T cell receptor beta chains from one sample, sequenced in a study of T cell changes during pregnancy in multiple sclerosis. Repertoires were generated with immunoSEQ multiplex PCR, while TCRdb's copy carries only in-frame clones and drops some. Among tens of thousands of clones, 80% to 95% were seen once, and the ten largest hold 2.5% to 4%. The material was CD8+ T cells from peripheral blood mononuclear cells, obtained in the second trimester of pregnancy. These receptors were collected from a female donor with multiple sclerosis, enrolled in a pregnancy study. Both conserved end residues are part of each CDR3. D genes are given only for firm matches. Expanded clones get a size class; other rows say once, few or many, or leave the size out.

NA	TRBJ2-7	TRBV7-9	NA	CASSLTSAYEQYF	TGTGCCAGCAGCCTGACTTCGGCCTACGAGCAGTACTTC
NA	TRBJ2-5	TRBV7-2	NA	CASKAQETQYF	TGTGCCAGCAAAGCACAAGAGACCCAGTACTTC
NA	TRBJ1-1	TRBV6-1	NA	CASSKTGFPEAFF	TGTGCCAGCAGTAAAACAGGGTTTCCTGAAGCTTTCTTT
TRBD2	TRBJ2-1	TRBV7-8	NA	CASSFEAGGSYNEQFF	TGTGCCAGCAGCTTCGAAGCGGGAGGTTCCTACAATGAGCAGTTCTTC
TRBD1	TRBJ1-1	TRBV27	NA	CASSFQQGTEAFF	TGTGCCAGCAGTTTTCAACAGGGGACTGAAGCTTTCTTT
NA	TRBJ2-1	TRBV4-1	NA	CASSRQPGQTYNEQFF	TGCGCCAGCAGCCGTCAACCGGGACAAACCTACAATGAGCAGTTCTTC
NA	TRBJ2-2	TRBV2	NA	CASGGGTDRRNTGELFF	TGTGCCAGCGGGGGGGGCACCGACAGGAGGAACACCGGGGAGCTGTTTTTT
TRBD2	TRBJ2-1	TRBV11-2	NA	CASSGTSWDEQFF	TGTGCCAGCAGCGGGACTAGTTGGGATGAGCAGTTCTTC
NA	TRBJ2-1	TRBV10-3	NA	CAIMQGPYNEQFF	TGTGCCATCATGCAGGGGCCCTACAATGAGCAGTTCTTC
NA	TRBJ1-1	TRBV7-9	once	CASSLVVNTEAFF	TGTGCCAGCAGCTTGGTAGTGAACACTGAAGCTTTCTTT
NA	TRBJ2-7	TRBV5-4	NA	CASSLKRELGSYEQYF	TGTGCCAGCAGCCTTAAAAGGGAGCTGGGCTCCTACGAGCAGTACTTC
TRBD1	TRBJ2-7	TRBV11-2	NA	CASSFGTGDLSYEQYF	TGTGCCAGCAGCTTCGGGACAGGGGACCTTTCCTACGAGCAGTACTTC
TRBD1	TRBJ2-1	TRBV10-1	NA	CASSRDRGIVNEQFF	TGCGCCAGCAGCCGGGACAGGGGGATTGTCAATGAGCAGTTCTTC
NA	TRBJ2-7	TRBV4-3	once	CASSQERRRVFEQYF	TGCGCCAGCAGCCAAGAACGTCGCAGGGTATTCGAGCAGTACTTC
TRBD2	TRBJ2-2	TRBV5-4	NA	CASSPGLGAGELFF	TGTGCCAGCAGCCCAGGACTAGGGGCCGGGGAGCTGTTTTTT
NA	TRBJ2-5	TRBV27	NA	CASSLQRSQETQYF	TGTGCCAGCAGTTTGCAGCGGTCACAAGAGACCCAGTACTTC
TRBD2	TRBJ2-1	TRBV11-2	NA	CASSPGTSGYNEQFF	TGTGCCAGCAGCCCCGGGACTAGCGGCTACAATGAGCAGTTCTTC
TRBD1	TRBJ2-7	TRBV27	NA	CASSLSGAGGPHEQYF	TGTGCCAGCAGTTTATCGGGGGCAGGGGGCCCCCACGAGCAGTACTTC
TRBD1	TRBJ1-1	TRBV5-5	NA	CASSPGQGWNTEAFF	TGTGCCAGCAGCCCCGGACAGGGATGGAACACTGAAGCTTTCTTT
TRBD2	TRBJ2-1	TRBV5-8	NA	CASSLGTSGSNEQFF	TGTGCCAGCAGCTTGGGGACTAGCGGGAGCAATGAGCAGTTCTTC
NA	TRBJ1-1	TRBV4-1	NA	CASSQAWAENTEAFF	TGCGCCAGCAGCCAAGCTTGGGCCGAGAACACTGAAGCTTTCTTT
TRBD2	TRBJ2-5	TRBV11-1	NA	CASSWTSGSETQYF	TGTGCCAGCAGCTGGACTAGCGGGAGTGAGACCCAGTACTTC
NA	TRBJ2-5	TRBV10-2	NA	CASTEFGTWQETQYF	TGCGCCAGCACCGAATTTGGGACTTGGCAAGAGACCCAGTACTTC
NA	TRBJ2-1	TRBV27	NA	CATSPQMYNEQFF	TGTGCCACCTCTCCACAAATGTACAATGAGCAGTTCTTC
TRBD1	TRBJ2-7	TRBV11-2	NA	CASSFGTALDEQYF	TGTGCCAGCAGCTTTGGGACAGCCTTAGACGAGCAGTACTTC
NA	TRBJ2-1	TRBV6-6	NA	CASSRPGEGGDNEQFF	TGTGCCAGCAGCCGCCCGGGGGAGGGGGGGGACAATGAGCAGTTCTTC
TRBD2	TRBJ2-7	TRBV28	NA	CASSSPGGGPYEQYF	TGTGCCAGCAGTTCCCCCGGGGGGGGCCCCTACGAGCAGTACTTC
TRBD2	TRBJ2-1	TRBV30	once	CAWGVTGGNEQFF	TGTGCCTGGGGGGTTACGGGGGGGAATGAGCAGTTCTTC
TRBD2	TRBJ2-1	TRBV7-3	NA	CASSRPYEAGGKDEQFF	TGTGCCAGCAGCCGCCCTTATGAGGCGGGAGGTAAGGATGAGCAGTTCTTC
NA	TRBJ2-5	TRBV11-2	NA	CASSLERSLKETQYF	TGTGCCAGCAGCTTAGAACGGAGTTTAAAAGAGACCCAGTACTTC
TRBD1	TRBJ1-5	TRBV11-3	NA	CASSLDPRQGNQPQHF	TGTGCCAGCAGCTTAGACCCCCGACAGGGGAATCAGCCCCAGCATTTT
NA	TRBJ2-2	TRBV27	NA	CASSLSGELFF	TGTGCCAGCAGTCTTTCCGGGGAGCTGTTTTTT
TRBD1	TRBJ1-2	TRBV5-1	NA	CASSSSGTANYGYTF	TGCGCCAGCAGCTCCTCCGGGACAGCTAACTATGGCTACACCTTC
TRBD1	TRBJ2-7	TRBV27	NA	CASSPRTGPYEQYF	TGTGCCAGCAGTCCCAGGACAGGTCCCTACGAGCAGTACTTC
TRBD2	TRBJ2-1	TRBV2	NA	CASSERGGRRNNEQFF	TGTGCCAGCAGTGAACGGGGCGGGAGGCGTAACAATGAGCAGTTCTTC
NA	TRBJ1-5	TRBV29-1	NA	CSVGRVNQPQHF	TGCAGCGTTGGGCGGGTCAATCAGCCCCAGCATTTT
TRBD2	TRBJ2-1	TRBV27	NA	CASSLLAGGPNEQFF	TGTGCCAGCAGTTTATTAGCGGGAGGGCCCAATGAGCAGTTCTTC
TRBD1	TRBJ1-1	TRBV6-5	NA	CASSSTGGTEAFF	TGTGCCAGCAGTTCCACAGGGGGCACTGAAGCTTTCTTT
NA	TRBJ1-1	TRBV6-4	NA	CASSDSRDISPSMNTEAFF	TGTGCCAGCAGTGACTCAAGGGACATAAGTCCATCAATGAACACTGAAGCTTTCTTT
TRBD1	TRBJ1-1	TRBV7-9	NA	CASSGQGTGEAFF	TGTGCCAGCAGCGGACAGGGAACAGGTGAAGCTTTCTTT
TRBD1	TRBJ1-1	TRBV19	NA	CASSTGTVEAFF	TGTGCCAGTAGTACCGGGACAGTTGAAGCTTTCTTT
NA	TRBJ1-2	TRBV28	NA	CASTGDNYGYTF	TGTGCCAGCACGGGGGACAACTATGGCTACACCTTC
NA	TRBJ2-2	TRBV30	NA	CAWKGGENTGELFF	TGTGCCTGGAAAGGCGGGGAGAACACCGGGGAGCTGTTTTTT
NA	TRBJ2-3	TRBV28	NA	CASESPEPTQYF	TGTGCCAGCGAAAGCCCGGAGCCTACGCAGTATTTT
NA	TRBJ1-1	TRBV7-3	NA	CASSLMNTGEAFF	TGTGCCAGCAGCTTAATGAACACAGGGGAAGCTTTCTTT
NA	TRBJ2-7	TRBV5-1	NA	CASSMSSYEQYF	TGCGCCAGCAGCATGAGCTCCTACGAGCAGTACTTC
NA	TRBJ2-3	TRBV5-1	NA	CASSSLLAGPTDTQYF	TGCGCCAGCAGCTCCCTTCTCGCGGGACCCACAGATACGCAGTATTTT
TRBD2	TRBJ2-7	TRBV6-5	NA	CASSPGRVSYEQYF	TGTGCCAGCAGCCCCGGGAGGGTCTCCTACGAGCAGTACTTC
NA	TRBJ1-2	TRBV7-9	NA	CASSLEGRGNGYTF	TGTGCCAGCAGCTTAGAGGGCCGAGGGAATGGCTACACCTTC
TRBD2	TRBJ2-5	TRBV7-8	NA	CASSVGLAGPETQYF	TGTGCCAGCAGCGTCGGACTAGCGGGACCGGAGACCCAGTACTTC
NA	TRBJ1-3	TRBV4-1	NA	CASRPLRGSSGNTIYF	TGCGCCAGCCGACCTCTTAGGGGGAGCTCTGGAAACACCATATATTTT
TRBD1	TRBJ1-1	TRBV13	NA	CASKTGISTEAFF	TGTGCCAGCAAGACAGGGATTTCAACTGAAGCTTTCTTT
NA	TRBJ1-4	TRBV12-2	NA	CASRLGPPQGYLGKTNEKLFF	TGTGCAAGTCGCTTAGGGCCCCCACAGGGGTACCTGGGGAAAACTAATGAAAAACTGTTTTTT
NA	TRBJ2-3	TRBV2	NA	CASSETGTGVSHGGWTDTQYF	TGTGCCAGCAGTGAAACGGGAACGGGGGTCTCTCATGGGGGGTGGACAGATACGCAGTATTTT
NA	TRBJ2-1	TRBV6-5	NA	CASSYHLQNEQFF	TGTGCCAGCAGTTACCACCTACAGAATGAGCAGTTCTTC